The clone carrying this TCR beta chain was counted ten times or more. CDR1 is KGHDR, CDR2 SFDVKD, per germline. The CDR3 contains 12 residues. V was clipped by 2 bases and J by 5 bases, with 4 bases between them. A library of TCRbeta sequences, prepared with unique molecular identifiers, was generated. Each CDR3 protein gets one entry after TCRdb re-called the PCR reads with MiXCR. The sample holds fewer than 200,000 distinct CDR3 sequences; around 7% are singletons and the top ten take 3% to 3.5%. The record originates from a study of T-cell reconstitution after alpha-beta-depleted transplantation in children.

This chain joins TRBV24-1 and TRBJ2-3, with D unclear. The sample here was PBMCs from the stem cell graft donor, taken from the stem cell graft. The TCR was taken from a human donor who donated a stem cell graft to a child with Wiskott-Aldrich syndrome. CDR3 sequence (DNA): TGTGCCACCAGTGATTATAGAGATACGCAGTATTTT. Its translation is CATSDYRDTQYF.